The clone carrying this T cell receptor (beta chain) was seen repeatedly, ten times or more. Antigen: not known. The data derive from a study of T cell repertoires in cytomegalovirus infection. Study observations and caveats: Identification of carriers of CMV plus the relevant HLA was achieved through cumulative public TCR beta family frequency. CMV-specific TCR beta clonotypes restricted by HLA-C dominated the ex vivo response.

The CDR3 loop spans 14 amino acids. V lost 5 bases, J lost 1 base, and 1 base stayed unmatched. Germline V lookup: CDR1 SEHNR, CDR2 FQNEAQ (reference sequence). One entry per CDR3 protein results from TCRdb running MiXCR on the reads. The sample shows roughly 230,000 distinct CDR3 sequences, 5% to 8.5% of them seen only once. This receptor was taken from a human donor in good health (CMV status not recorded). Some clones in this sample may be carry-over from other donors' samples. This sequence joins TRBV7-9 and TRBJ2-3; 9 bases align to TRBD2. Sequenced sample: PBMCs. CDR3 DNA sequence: TGTGCCAGCAGCCGACTAGCGGGCACAGATACGCAGTATTTT. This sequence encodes CASSRLAGTDTQYF.